This is a list of T cell receptor beta chains from one sample in a study of blood T cell repertoires in COVID-19. The table came from immunoSEQ multiplex PCR; TCRdb's copy has only in-frame clones and leaves some out. The data hold some 120,000 clones, with around 80% observed a single time. The sample was peripheral blood. The source is a man in his 70s with acute or convalescent COVID-19. Both conserved end residues are trimmed from each CDR3.

TRBV9 ASSVDGSGVYGYT
TRBV10-3 AISESGADSPLH
TRBV9 ASSAGTGTSYEQY
TRBV11-2 ASSLGTATEAF
TRBV9 ASSVAAGGLGGYT
TRBV5-6 ASSRGTEAF
TRBV9 ASSAQLRYGYT
TRBV19 ASSIRLDSGELF
TRBV19 ASSISSGGIPETQY
TRBV28 ASSQGPGSNYGYT
TRBV7-9 ASSVLQGLGETQY
TRBV7-2 ASSRGLAGGSRTQETQY
TRBV3-1/TRBV3-2 ASSQVLAGGLNEQF
TRBV5-1 ASSLARGSYEQY
TRBV27 ASSPGQGRNQPQH
TRBV6-1 ASREGHSNQPQH
TRBV19 ASSIAGAGYISPLH
TRBV5-8 ASSFPGGNTGELF
TRBV4-1 ASSARDSSYNEQF
TRBV5-1 ASSLDPGREKLF
TRBV6-5 ASRAWDRGLPEQY
TRBV3-1/TRBV3-2 ASSQVWTLSSYNSPLH
TRBV7-6 ASSDRVRIGDTEAF
TRBV28 ASSDPLGGTNEKLF
TRBV2 ASSARASVGDEQF
TRBV19 ASSLSALLNTEAF
TRBV25-1 ASRTAGIENGYT
TRBV9 ASSYQMGWDTEAF
TRBV9 ASSPDRGREKLF
TRBV7-9 ASIASGTGLTGELF
TRBV19 ASRDRVEQSPLH
TRBV11-2 ASSSTGGMYGYT
TRBV4-2 ASSQDIDYGYT
TRBV14 ASSQSRNYGYT
TRBV6-5 ASSPTGQGDEAF
TRBV6-4 ASSDQGGADTQY
TRBV7-6 ASSPRDRESSSPLH
TRBV7-8 ASSLAEPTEAF
TRBV5-1 ASSLTSGGPVTDTQY
TRBV29-1 SVGQGAHF
TRBV5-4 ASSWGQGEAF
TRBV2 ASSPPSGGGSTDTQY
TRBV7-2 ASSLGGSGGHQETQY
TRBV16 ASSPTRTGVTDTQY
TRBV18 ASSPLQKAGDTQY
TRBV6-5 ASSRDRLETQY
TRBV2 ASSGQGWEQY
TRBV7-2 ASSPLRDTIY
TRBV4-1 ASSQGFGLATGNSPLH